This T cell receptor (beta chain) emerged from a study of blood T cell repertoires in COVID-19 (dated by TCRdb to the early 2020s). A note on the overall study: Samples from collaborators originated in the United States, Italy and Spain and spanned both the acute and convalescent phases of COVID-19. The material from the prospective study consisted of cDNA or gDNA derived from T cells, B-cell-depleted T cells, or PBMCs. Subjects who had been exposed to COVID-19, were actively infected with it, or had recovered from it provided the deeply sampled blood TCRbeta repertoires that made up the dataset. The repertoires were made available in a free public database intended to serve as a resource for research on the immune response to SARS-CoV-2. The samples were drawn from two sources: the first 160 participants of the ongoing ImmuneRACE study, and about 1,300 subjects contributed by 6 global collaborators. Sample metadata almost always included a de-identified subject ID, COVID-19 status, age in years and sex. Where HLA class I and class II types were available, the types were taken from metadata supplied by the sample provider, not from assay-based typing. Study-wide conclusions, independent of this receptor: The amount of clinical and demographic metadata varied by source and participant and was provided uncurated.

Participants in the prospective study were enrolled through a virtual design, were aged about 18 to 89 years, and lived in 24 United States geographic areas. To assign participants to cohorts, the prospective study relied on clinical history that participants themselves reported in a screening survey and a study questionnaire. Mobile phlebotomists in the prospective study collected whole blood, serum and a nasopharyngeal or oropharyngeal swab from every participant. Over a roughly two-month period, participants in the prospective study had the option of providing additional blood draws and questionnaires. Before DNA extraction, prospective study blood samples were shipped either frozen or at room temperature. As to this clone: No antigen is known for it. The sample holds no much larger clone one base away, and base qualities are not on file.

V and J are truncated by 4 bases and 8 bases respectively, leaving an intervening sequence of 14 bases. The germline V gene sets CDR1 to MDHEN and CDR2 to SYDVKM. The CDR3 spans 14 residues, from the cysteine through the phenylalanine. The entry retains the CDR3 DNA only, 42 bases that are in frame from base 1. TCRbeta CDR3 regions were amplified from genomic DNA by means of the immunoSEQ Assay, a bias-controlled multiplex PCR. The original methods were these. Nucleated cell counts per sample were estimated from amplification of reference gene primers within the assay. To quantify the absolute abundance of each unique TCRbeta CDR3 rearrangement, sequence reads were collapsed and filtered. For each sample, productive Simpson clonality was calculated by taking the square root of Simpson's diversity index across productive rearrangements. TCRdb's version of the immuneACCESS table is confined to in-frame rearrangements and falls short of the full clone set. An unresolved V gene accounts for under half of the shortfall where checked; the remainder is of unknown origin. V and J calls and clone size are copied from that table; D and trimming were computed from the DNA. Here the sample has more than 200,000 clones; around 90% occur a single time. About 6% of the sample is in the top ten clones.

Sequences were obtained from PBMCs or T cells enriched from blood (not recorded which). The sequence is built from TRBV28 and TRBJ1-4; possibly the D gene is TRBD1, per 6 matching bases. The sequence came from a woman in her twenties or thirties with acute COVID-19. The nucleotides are TGTGCCAGCAGTTACCTGGGACAATCGGAAAAACTGTTTTTT. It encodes CASSYLGQSEKLFF.